This T cell receptor (beta chain) is from a study of technical replicates of blood from a handful of donors. Profiled with immunoSEQ multiplex PCR; TCRdb holds only in-frame clones, not every one. The sample contains roughly 72,000 clones, about 94% of which appear only once. CDR1 is SGHVS, CDR2 FQNEAQ, per germline. The V end lost 1 base, the J end lost 3 bases, and 4 bases lay between the germline ends. This CDR3 spans 13 amino acids. J is TRBJ2-1 and V is TRBV7-8, with D uncertain. The sequenced material came from T cells isolated from PBMCs. The receptor comes from a human donor in good health. The CDR3, as DNA: TGTGCCAGCAGCTTAGAGCGCTACAATGAGCAGTTCTTC. Translating gives CASSLERYNEQFF.